This T cell receptor (beta chain) was identified during a study of OX40 agonist ivuxolimab in advanced cancers. About the study: Patients were over 65% male with ages roughly 20 to 85, mean 60. Enrollees could have had prior anti-PD-1, anti-PD-L1 or anti-CTLA-4 therapy, which under 50% had received.

V lost 5 bases and J lost 0, with 17 bases in between. CDR1 and CDR2 from the germline V gene are LNHNV and YYDKDF (reference sequence). This CDR3 spans 17 amino acids. Notes on the study in general: Low normalized clonal expansion also occurred in some nonresponding patients. Among the lowest peripheral clonal expansion occurred in 0.1-3.0 mg/kg partial responders.

The method was immunoSEQ multiplex PCR; TCRdb's version includes in-frame clones alone and lacks a portion of them. The sample includes approximately 21,000 clones, about four fifths seen only once; the top ten take roughly 29%. In regard to this clone: Antigen specificity is unknown.

The TCR sequence derives from an adult with an advanced solid tumor such as melanoma, head and neck, liver or kidney cancer. The sample consisted of CD4+ or CD8+ T cells sorted from blood, taken in a trial of the OX40 agonist ivuxolimab. This chain joins TRBV15 and TRBJ2-1; the D gene is possibly TRBD2 (6 bases). CDR3 protein: CATSDGEAGRSYNEQFF. CDR3 DNA sequence: TGTGCCACCAGCGACGGGGAGGCGGGGCGCTCCTACAATGAGCAGTTCTTC.